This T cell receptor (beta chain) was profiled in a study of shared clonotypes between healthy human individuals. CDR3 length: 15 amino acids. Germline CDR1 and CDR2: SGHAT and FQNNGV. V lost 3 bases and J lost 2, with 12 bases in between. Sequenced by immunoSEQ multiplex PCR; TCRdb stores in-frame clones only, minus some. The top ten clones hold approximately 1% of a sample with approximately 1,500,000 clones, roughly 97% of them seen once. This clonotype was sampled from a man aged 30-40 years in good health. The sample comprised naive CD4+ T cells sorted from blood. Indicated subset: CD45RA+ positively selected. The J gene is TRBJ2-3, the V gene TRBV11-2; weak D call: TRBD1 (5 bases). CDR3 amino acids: CASSFLTAVTDTQYF. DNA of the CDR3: TGTGCCAGCAGCTTCTTGACAGCTGTCACAGATACGCAGTATTTT.